Following are 30 T cell receptor beta chains from one sample sequenced in a study of T cell repertoires in cytomegalovirus infection. TCRdb re-derived calls from the reads in MiXCR, one entry per CDR3 protein. The data contain some 300,000 distinct CDR3 sequences, roughly a sixth of them singletons. Sample: PBMCs. The receptors were sampled from a human donor in good health (CMV status not recorded). Some clones in this sample may be carry-over from other donors' samples.

The rearrangement uses TRBV5-4 and TRBJ2-5; no definite D call. The CDR3 sequence is 13 residues long. V lost 6 bases and J lost 5, with 14 bases in between. From germline, CDR1 is SGHNT and CDR2 YYREEE (reference sequence). In DNA form, the CDR3 reads TGTGCCAGCAATAATCAACCCCAGGAGACCCAGTACTTC. Its translation: CASNNQPQETQYF.

This clonotype has ten or more counts. In DNA, the CDR3 is TGTGCCAGCAGTTTAGGCGGGGGCGGGAAGAACACTGAAGCTTTCTTT. Its translation is CASSLGGGGKNTEAFF. V gene TRBV27 combines with J gene TRBJ1-1; D possibly corresponds to TRBD1 (6 bases). The V gene's germline CDR1 is MNHEY and CDR2 SMNVEV (reference sequence). This CDR3 is built from 16 residues. Trimming stripped 2 bases from V and 1 base from J, with 14 bases between.

This chain uses TRBV27 with TRBJ2-1; 10 nucleotides line up with TRBD2. In germline, CDR1 is MNHEY, CDR2 SMNVEV (reference sequence). The V and J ends lost 6 bases and 5 bases, in that order; junction bases with no gene match: 7. The CDR3 covers 15 residues. The CDR3 protein is CASSPLAGEHNEQFF. The CDR3 DNA follows: TGTGCCAGCAGCCCTCTAGCGGGGGAACACAATGAGCAGTTCTTC.

This clonotype was recorded at least ten times. The chain uses TRBV12-3 or TRBV12-4 and TRBJ2-5; TRBD1 might be the D (5 bases). This CDR3 is 15 amino acids long. V shed 2 bases and J shed 5 bases, with 15 bases lying between them. In DNA form, the CDR3 reads TGTGCCAGCAGTTTATGGGGCGGTTCCGCCGAGACCCAGTACTTC. Translated, it gives CASSLWGGSAETQYF.

There are many counts of this clonotype. The rearrangement links TRBV7-2 to TRBJ2-6; D may be TRBD1 or TRBD2 (6 bases each). The CDR3 loop spans 17 amino acids. V was pared by 5 bases and J by 1 base, with 15 bases between. Per the germline V gene, CDR1 is SGHTA and CDR2 is FQGNSA. CDR3 protein: CASSHGGPRSGANVLTF. CDR3 nucleotides: TGTGCCAGCAGCCATGGGGGGCCTCGGTCTGGGGCCAACGTCCTGACTTTC.

The CDR3 coding sequence is TGCGCCAGCAGCCCCCGGGCCCAGGGCCCCTACAATGAGCAGTTCTTC. Translating it yields CASSPRAQGPYNEQFF. The V call is TRBV5-1, the J call TRBJ2-1; D may be TRBD1 (5 bases). The V gene lost 4 bases and the J gene lost 2 bases, with 16 bases spanning the gap. CDR1 and CDR2 from the germline V gene are SGHRS and YFSETQ. The CDR3 has 16 amino acids.

This clonotype was detected many times. The chain links TRBV7-2 to TRBJ2-3; D is unresolved. This CDR3 spans 15 amino acids. Germline assignment: CDR1 SGHTA and CDR2 FQGNSA. V was cut by 1 base and J by 1 base, with 9 bases left in between. CDR3 amino acids: CASSLGSPRTDTQYF. CDR3 in DNA: TGTGCCAGCAGCTTAGGGTCCCCACGCACAGATACGCAGTATTTT.

In this sample, this clonotype turned up a few times. The V and J genes are TRBV4-3 and TRBJ2-1; D is possibly TRBD2 (7 bases). Between the trimmed V and J ends, which lost 0 bases and 2 bases, there was a span of 17 bases. The CDR3 spans 18 residues. CDR1 and CDR2 (germline): LGHNA, YSLEER. The CDR3 DNA reads TGCGCCAGCAGCCAAGATATGGAGGGGGGGGCCACCTACAATGAGCAGTTCTTC. Amino acids: CASSQDMEGGATYNEQFF.

The J gene is TRBJ1-4, the V gene TRBV28; D may be TRBD1 (5 bases). CDR3 length: 14 residues. Trimming took off 5 bases at V and 5 bases at J, with 12 bases between the two ends. Per the germline V gene, CDR1 is MDHEN and CDR2 is SYDVKM. Written as DNA, the CDR3 is TGTGCCAGCAGTATCACAGGTCCGAATGAAAAACTGTTTTTT. Amino acids: CASSITGPNEKLFF.

The sample holds a few counts of this clonotype. This chain uses TRBV4-1 with TRBJ1-6, with D maybe TRBD1 (5 bases). Trimming pared 1 base from V and 0 bases from J, leaving 10 bases between. Germline CDR1 is MGHRA and CDR2 is YSYEKL. The CDR3 contains 17 residues. The CDR3 region is CASSQVGQSSYNSPLHF. CDR3 sequence (DNA): TGCGCCAGCAGCCAAGTGGGGCAGAGCTCCTATAATTCACCCCTCCACTTT.

This clonotype appeared a few times. The chain combines TRBV12-3 or TRBV12-4 with TRBJ1-1; D is undetermined. This CDR3 spans 13 amino acids. V was clipped by 3 bases and J by 5 bases, with 10 bases between them. The CDR3 spells CASSLWAVTEAFF. DNA for the CDR3: TGTGCCAGCAGTTTGTGGGCAGTAACTGAAGCTTTCTTT.

The rearrangement joins TRBV6-2 or TRBV6-3 to TRBJ2-5; 7 nucleotides agree with TRBD1. CDR3 length equals 15 residues. The V gene's germline CDR1 is MNHEY and CDR2 SVGEGT. Losses at the gene ends were 5 bases for V and 2 bases for J; bases not matched to a gene: 8. CDR3 nucleotide sequence: TGTGCCAGCAGTGAACAGGGGTCAAGGCAAGAGACCCAGTACTTC. This encodes CASSEQGSRQETQYF.

This clonotype was seen many times. The chain has TRBV7-2 and TRBJ1-4; D call uncertain. V was cut by 6 bases and J by 3 bases, with 14 bases left in between. This CDR3 is 15 amino acids long. CDR1 and CDR2 from the germline V gene are SGHTA and FQGNSA. The CDR3 DNA sequence: TGTGCCAGCAGGAGAGGACGGAATTCTAATGAAAAACTGTTTTTT. Amino acid sequence: CASRRGRNSNEKLFF. Filled out from reference TRBV7-2 and TRBJ1-4, the complete variable domain reads GAGVSQSPSNKVTEKGKDVELRCDPISGHTALYWYRQSLGQGLEFLIYFQGNSAPDKSGLPSDRFSAERTGGSVSTLTIQRTQQEDSAVYLCASRRGRNSNEKLFFGSGTQLSVL.

This clonotype appeared a few times. This rearrangement joins TRBV20-1 to TRBJ1-2; D remains unclear. CDR1 is DFQATT, CDR2 SNEGSKA, per germline (reference sequence). This CDR3 is built from 15 residues. Between the trimmed V and J ends, which lost 2 bases and 6 bases, there was a span of 19 bases. CDR3 nucleotide sequence: TGCAGTGCTAGAAAAAATGGTGGAGGTGCGAATGGCTACACCTTC. It specifies CSARKNGGGANGYTF.

In its sample, this clonotype was seen many times. The V and J genes are TRBV7-2 and TRBJ2-5, with D unclear. Trimming took 4 bases from V and 9 from J, leaving 9 bases between them. Germline loops: CDR1 SGHTA, CDR2 FQGNSA. CDR3 length: 11 residues. This CDR3 is CASSSWAAQYF. Here the CDR3 DNA reads TGTGCCAGCAGCTCATGGGCGGCCCAGTACTTC.

This clonotype came up many times. This sequence joins TRBV28 and TRBJ1-5; D might be TRBD1 (6 bases). From germline, CDR1 is MDHEN and CDR2 SYDVKM. The CDR3 runs to 16 residues. V was pared by 0 bases and J by 6 bases, with 15 bases between. The CDR3 region has the DNA TGTGCCAGCAGTTTATGGGCGACAGGCCAGTCTCAGCCCCAGCATTTT. As protein: CASSLWATGQSQPQHF.

The genes are TRBV19 and TRBJ1-2, with 9 positions matching TRBD1. In germline, CDR1 is LNHDA, CDR2 SQIVND (reference sequence). There are 14 residues in the CDR3. V shed 6 bases, J shed 6 bases, and the junction held 8 bases outside the gene matches. The CDR3, as DNA: TGTGCCAGTAGCACACAGGGGGCTGCAAATGGCTACACCTTC. This encodes CASSTQGAANGYTF.

The sample holds many counts of this clonotype. This chain connects TRBV19 to TRBJ2-1, with TRBD2 matching over 11 bases. CDR1 is LNHDA and CDR2 is SQIVND in the germline V gene (reference sequence). The CDR3 loop spans 16 amino acids. The J segment lost 7 bases and the V segment lost 5 bases, leaving 10 bases of the junction unmatched. CDR3 loop: CASSPVPSGGRNEQFF. The DNA of the CDR3 is TGTGCCAGTAGTCCCGTTCCTAGCGGGGGGAGGAATGAGCAGTTCTTC.

This clonotype was picked up many times. J is TRBJ2-3 and V is TRBV7-2; the D is unclear. V was trimmed by 5 bases and J by 5 bases, leaving 14 bases between them. Germline V gene lookup returns CDR1 SGHTA and CDR2 FQGNSA. The CDR3 contains 14 residues. This CDR3 reads CASSTFGLVDTQYF. CDR3 nucleotide sequence: TGTGCCAGCAGCACCTTCGGGCTGGTAGATACGCAGTATTTT.

The sample holds many counts of this clonotype. The rearrangement uses TRBV28 and TRBJ2-3, with no clear D. The V end lost 3 bases, the J end lost 4 bases, and 5 bases lay between the germline ends. The CDR3 runs to 12 residues. Germline V gene sequence: CDR1 MDHEN, CDR2 SYDVKM. This chain's CDR3 is CASSLMSDTQYF. The CDR3, as DNA: TGTGCCAGCAGTTTGATGTCAGATACGCAGTATTTT.

There are many counts of this clonotype. This chain joins TRBV7-2 and TRBJ1-3, with D possibly being TRBD1 (5 bases). This CDR3 has 16 residues. V was cut by 2 bases and J by 1 base, with 12 bases left in between. Germline assignment: CDR1 SGHTA and CDR2 FQGNSA. The DNA of the CDR3 is TGTGCCAGCAGCTTAATGGCAGGGTCTTCTGGAAACACCATATATTTT. It codes for CASSLMAGSSGNTIYF. The entire variable domain, with the rest obtained from reference TRBV7-2 and TRBJ1-3, is as follows: GAGVSQSPSNKVTEKGKDVELRCDPISGHTALYWYRQSLGQGLEFLIYFQGNSAPDKSGLPSDRFSAERTGGSVSTLTIQRTQQEDSAVYLCASSLMAGSSGNTIYFGEGSWLTVV.

The rearrangement joins TRBV6-2 or TRBV6-3 to TRBJ2-2; D uncertain. The V end was cut by 2 bases, the J end by 5 bases, with 9 bases between. Per the germline V gene, CDR1 is MNHEY and CDR2 is SVGEGT. The length of the CDR3 is 14 residues. CDR3 in amino acids: CASSYSFRTGELFF. The CDR3 DNA sequence: TGTGCCAGCAGTTACAGTTTTCGGACCGGGGAGCTGTTTTTT.

Ten or more counts support this clonotype. The rearrangement joins TRBV7-2 to TRBJ2-5; D is unresolved. The CDR3 consists of 14 residues. Trimming shortened V by 3 bases and J by 2 bases, and 10 bases separated the two germline ends. Germline V gene sequence: CDR1 SGHTA, CDR2 FQGNSA. The CDR3 nucleotides read TGTGCCAGCAGCTTTGGCAAACTACAAGAGACCCAGTACTTC. This translates into CASSFGKLQETQYF.

This clonotype was detected a few times. This chain links TRBV4-1 with TRBJ2-3, with 8 nucleotides matching TRBD2. The length of the CDR3 is 17 residues. Trimming at V came to 0 bases and at J to 0 bases, leaving 5 bases not matched to a gene. The V gene's germline CDR1 is MGHRA and CDR2 YSYEKL. In nucleotides, the CDR3 is TGCGCCAGCAGCCAAGATATTAGCGGGGCTAGCACAGATACGCAGTATTTT. This sequence encodes CASSQDISGASTDTQYF.

This clonotype was counted ten times or more. The V call is TRBV7-2, the J call TRBJ1-2; no reliable D call. Germline lookup yields CDR1 SGHTA and CDR2 FQGNSA. The CDR3 loop spans 11 amino acids. V shed 5 bases and J shed 7 bases, with 8 bases lying between them. The CDR3 DNA sequence: TGTGCCAGCAGCCCGGACTTTGGCTACACCTTC. Amino acid sequence: CASSPDFGYTF.

This clonotype came up many times. The V gene is TRBV28, the J gene TRBJ2-5; D is uncertain. This CDR3 region has 11 residues. Germline lookup yields CDR1 MDHEN and CDR2 SYDVKM. Trimming stripped 5 bases from V and 4 bases from J, with 5 bases between. For the CDR3, the DNA is TGTGCCAGCAGTAGGCGAGAGACCCAGTACTTC. Protein sequence: CASSRRETQYF.

The CDR3 bases are TGTGCCAGTAGTATAGATCCTGCGGGGGGGCTAGATACGCAGTATTTT. It translates to CASSIDPAGGLDTQYF. This rearrangement joins TRBV19 to TRBJ2-3; 9 positions match TRBD2. Germline V gene sequence: CDR1 LNHDA, CDR2 SQIVND (reference sequence). The CDR3 totals 16 residues. V trimming: 0 bases; J trimming: 5 bases; junction bases outside the gene matches: 6.

Ten or more counts support this clonotype. The chain has TRBV6-6 and TRBJ1-2; 9 nucleotides match TRBD1. This CDR3 is built from 14 residues. Germline values: CDR1 MNHNY, CDR2 SVGAGI (reference sequence). The V gene end was trimmed by 6 bases and the J gene end by 5 bases; junction bases not matched to a gene: 7. The DNA of the CDR3 is TGTGCCAGCAGCCCCGGACAGGGGACTTATGGCTACACCTTC. Its translation is CASSPGQGTYGYTF.

This clonotype was counted at least ten times. The rearrangement joins TRBV7-2 to TRBJ2-3, with a possible D match to TRBD2 (6 bases). Between the trimmed V and J ends, which lost 2 bases and 2 bases, there was a span of 11 bases. From germline, CDR1 is SGHTA and CDR2 FQGNSA. The CDR3 has 15 amino acids. The CDR3 coding sequence is TGTGCCAGCAGCTTATCTAGCGCTAACACAGATACGCAGTATTTT. This sequence encodes CASSLSSANTDTQYF.

This clonotype was detected many times. The J gene is TRBJ2-1, the V gene TRBV7-9; 7 nucleotides line up with TRBD1. J was trimmed by 1 base and V by 5 bases; bases with no gene match: 5. CDR1 and CDR2 (germline): SEHNR, FQNEAQ (reference sequence). The CDR3 has 15 residues. The CDR3 bases are TGTGCCAGCAGCACCCGGGACAGTTCCTACAATGAGCAGTTCTTC. Translating it yields CASSTRDSSYNEQFF.